Presented here are 28 T cell receptor beta chains from one specimen sequenced in a study of shared clonotypes between healthy human individuals. Data came from immunoSEQ multiplex PCR; TCRdb stores just in-frame clones and leaves some out. The sample holds roughly 1,600,000 clones, less than 99% seen once. Sequences were obtained from naive CD4+ T cells sorted from blood. Subset specified: CD45RA+ positively selected. The receptors derive from a man aged 25 to 40 in good health.

The chain combines TRBV2 with TRBJ1-5; D unclear. The V end was cut by 4 bases, the J end by 4 bases, with 2 bases between. Germline V lookup: CDR1 SNHLY, CDR2 FYNNEI. This CDR3 contains 11 residues. In nucleotides, the CDR3 is TGTGCCAGCAGTGTAAATCAGCCCCAGCATTTT. It translates to CASSVNQPQHF.

This chain links TRBV5-4 with TRBJ2-1, with 10 bases that match TRBD1. The CDR3 loop spans 15 amino acids. With V trimmed by 4 bases and J by 2 bases, 3 bases remained unmatched. CDR1 SGHNT and CDR2 YYREEE come from the germline V gene (reference sequence). CDR3 coding DNA: TGTGCCAGCAGCAGACAGGGGGCCACCTACAATGAGCAGTTCTTC. Its translation is CASSRQGATYNEQFF. The entire variable domain, with the rest obtained from reference TRBV5-4 and TRBJ2-1, is as follows: ETGVTQSPTHLIKTRGQQVTLRCSSQSGHNTVSWYQQALGQGPQFIFQYYREEENGRGNFPPRFSGLQFPNYSSELNVNALELDDSALYLCASSRQGATYNEQFFGPGTRLTVL.

The V and J genes are TRBV7-3 and TRBJ2-3; D gene unclear. Deletions cut 1 base from V and 1 base from J, with 3 bases between. CDR3 length equals 13 residues. The germline CDR1 and CDR2 sequences are SGHTA and FQGTGA. For the CDR3, the DNA is TGTGCCAGCAGCTTAATCCGCACAGATACGCAGTATTTT. Its protein product is CASSLIRTDTQYF.

V and J are TRBV4-1 and TRBJ2-7, with 10 positions matching TRBD2. This CDR3 is 18 amino acids long. With V trimmed by 0 bases and J by 2 bases, 10 bases remained unmatched. Germline V gene sequence: CDR1 MGHRA, CDR2 YSYEKL. Written as DNA, the CDR3 is TGCGCCAGCAGCCAAGATGGGTCTAGCGGGAGTTTGGCCTACGAGCAGTACTTC. This gives the protein CASSQDGSSGSLAYEQYF.

The CDR3 loop is CASSATGTSGANVLTF. DNA of the CDR3: TGTGCCAGCAGTGCAACAGGGACCTCTGGGGCCAACGTCCTGACTTTC. The J gene is TRBJ2-6, the V gene TRBV6-1; possibly TRBD1 for D (6 bases). Trimming removed 4 bases at V and 0 bases at J, with 10 bases between. CDR3 length equals 16 residues. Germline V gives CDR1 MNHNS, CDR2 SASEGT.

A word on this clone: The sample contains more than one DNA sequence encoding this CDR3. The rearrangement joins TRBV18 to TRBJ2-1; maybe TRBD2 (8 bases). V was shortened by 6 bases and J by 2 bases, with 17 bases between the two germline ends. CDR1 and CDR2 from the germline V gene are KGHSH and LQKENI. The CDR3 spans 16 residues. CDR3: CASSPLGRGPYNEQFF. The CDR3 DNA sequence: TGTGCCAGCTCCCCTCTCGGGAGGGGGCCCTACAATGAGCAGTTCTTC.

This chain connects TRBV28 to TRBJ2-1; D not resolved. The V and J ends lost 4 bases and 3 bases respectively, with 4 bases between them. This CDR3 is 12 amino acids long. The germline V gene encodes CDR1 MDHEN and CDR2 SYDVKM. The CDR3 DNA sequence: TGTGCCAGCAGTTACGTCTACAATGAGCAGTTCTTC. Its protein is CASSYVYNEQFF.

This chain links TRBV9 with TRBJ2-7; possible D gene TRBD1, 6 bases. The germline V and J ends were trimmed by 4 bases and 0 bases, with 11 bases remaining between them. Germline-derived CDR1 and CDR2 are SGDLS and YYNGEE. This CDR3 contains 14 residues. The CDR3 coding sequence is TGTGCCAGCAGCTCCACGACAGGCTCCTACGAGCAGTACTTC. It is translated as CASSSTTGSYEQYF.

The chain employs TRBV19 and TRBJ2-6; D gene unclear. The CDR3 loop spans 16 amino acids. V was cut by 3 bases and J by 0 bases, with 9 bases left in between. Germline values: CDR1 LNHDA, CDR2 SQIVND (reference sequence). CDR3: CASSMSKSSGANVLTF. CDR3 coding DNA: TGTGCCAGTAGTATGAGCAAAAGCTCTGGGGCCAACGTCCTGACTTTC.

The chain is built from TRBV5-1 and TRBJ2-3; D unclear. The V gene's germline CDR1 is SGHRS and CDR2 YFSETQ. CDR3 size: 10 residues. Trimming took off 5 bases at V and 7 bases at J, with 5 bases between the two ends. In DNA, the CDR3 is TGCGCCAGCAGGGGAAATACGCAGTATTTT. Amino acid sequence: CASRGNTQYF.

The rearrangement joins TRBV11-3 to TRBJ2-5; D may match TRBD1 or TRBD2 (5 bases each). Trimming removed 3 bases from V and 5 bases from J, with 10 bases in between. CDR3 length equals 13 residues. CDR1 is SGHNT and CDR2 is YENEEA in the germline V gene. In nucleotides, the CDR3 is TGTGCCAGCAGCTTCGCCAGGGAGGAGACCCAGTACTTC. Translation: CASSFAREETQYF.

V is TRBV19 and J is TRBJ2-2, with D perhaps TRBD2 (6 bases). There are 15 residues in the CDR3. CDR1 is LNHDA and CDR2 is SQIVND in the germline V gene (reference sequence). Trimming removed 3 bases from V and 7 bases from J, with 15 bases in between. CDR3 amino acids: CASSILGSKVGELFF. CDR3 coding DNA: TGTGCCAGTAGTATTCTCGGGAGTAAGGTCGGGGAGCTGTTTTTT.

The chain joins TRBV14 to TRBJ2-3, with D maybe TRBD2 (6 bases). The CDR3 extends over 16 amino acids. Germline values: CDR1 SGHDN, CDR2 FVKESK. Trimming shortened V by 3 bases and J by 7 bases, and 20 bases separated the two germline ends. The CDR3 sequence is CASSQARLEVGHTQYF. The CDR3 DNA follows: TGTGCCAGCAGCCAGGCCCGACTAGAGGTGGGGCATACGCAGTATTTT.

The J gene is TRBJ2-7, the V gene TRBV5-1; TRBD1 matches at 7 bases. This CDR3 has 16 amino acids. With 0 bases clipped from V and 4 bases from J, the junction kept 10 bases outside the gene matches. Germline V CDR1 and CDR2: SGHRS, YFSETQ. In nucleotides, the CDR3 is TGCGCCAGCAGCTTGGAGGGGAAGGGGGCGCCTTACGAGCAGTACTTC. Encoded protein: CASSLEGKGAPYEQYF. Full variable domain (rest looked up from reference TRBV5-1 and TRBJ2-7): KAGVTQTPRYLIKTRGQQVTLSCSPISGHRSVSWYQQTPGQGLQFLFEYFSETQRNKGNFPGRFSGRQFSNSRSEMNVSTLELGDSALYLCASSLEGKGAPYEQYFGPGTRLTVT.

In nucleotides, the CDR3 is TGTGCCAGCAGCTTACCCAGGGCCTACGAGCAGTACTTC. It translates to CASSLPRAYEQYF. The J gene is TRBJ2-7, the V gene TRBV11-1, with D tentatively TRBD1 (5 bases). In germline, CDR1 is SGHAT, CDR2 FQDESV (reference sequence). The V gene lost 2 bases and the J gene lost 2 bases, with 7 bases spanning the gap. CDR3 length: 13 residues.

The chain carries TRBV5-8 and TRBJ2-1; no clear D. Trimming shortened V by 0 bases and J by 9 bases, and 13 bases separated the two germline ends. Per germline, CDR1 SGHTS and CDR2 YDEGEE. The length of the CDR3 is 14 residues. CDR3 loop: CASSLGLTGGEQFF. The CDR3, as DNA: TGTGCCAGCAGCTTGGGGTTAACCGGCGGTGAGCAGTTCTTC.

V gene TRBV7-2 combines with J gene TRBJ1-5, with TRBD1 as a possible D gene (6 bases). The CDR3 sequence is 17 residues long. Germline V lookup: CDR1 SGHTA, CDR2 FQGNSA. The V and J ends lost 3 bases and 4 bases respectively, with 19 bases between them. CDR3 loop: CASSLVGRGIWNQPQHF. DNA of the CDR3: TGTGCCAGCAGCTTGGTTGGCAGGGGAATTTGGAATCAGCCCCAGCATTTT.

As regards this clone: The sample holds other DNA sequences that translate to the same CDR3. The gene calls are TRBV9 and TRBJ2-7; the match to TRBD1 covers 8 bases. The CDR3 sequence is 14 residues long. Per the germline V gene, CDR1 is SGDLS and CDR2 is YYNGEE. V shed 5 bases and J 4 bases; nucleotides not matched to a gene: 8. The CDR3 DNA sequence: TGTGCCAGCAGTTTCGGACAGGGTTCATACGAGCAGTACTTC. Translation gives CASSFGQGSYEQYF.

The V call is TRBV7-2, the J call TRBJ1-1; D is ambiguous. The germline V gene encodes CDR1 SGHTA and CDR2 FQGNSA. There are 15 residues in the CDR3. Trimming stripped 3 bases from V and 0 bases from J, with 11 bases between. CDR3 nucleotides: TGTGCCAGCAGCTTCCGGTCACTGATGAACACTGAAGCTTTCTTT. Its translation: CASSFRSLMNTEAFF. Supplemented by reference TRBV7-2 and TRBJ1-1, the full variable domain reads GAGVSQSPSNKVTEKGKDVELRCDPISGHTALYWYRQSLGQGLEFLIYFQGNSAPDKSGLPSDRFSAERTGGSVSTLTIQRTQQEDSAVYLCASSFRSLMNTEAFFGQGTRLTVV.

V is TRBV9 and J is TRBJ2-1, with 7 bases fitting TRBD2. CDR1 SGDLS and CDR2 YYNGEE come from the germline V gene. CDR3 size: 15 residues. J was trimmed by 8 bases and V by 4 bases; bases with no gene match: 12. The CDR3 DNA reads TGTGCCAGCAGCTCGGGACTAACCCAACTGGATGAGCAGTTCTTC. Translating it yields CASSSGLTQLDEQFF.

The chain carries TRBV5-6 and TRBJ1-1; D is perhaps TRBD1 (6 bases). Germline V gene data show CDR1 as SGHDT and CDR2 as YYEEEE. The CDR3 spans 15 residues. The V gene lost 4 bases and the J gene lost 8 bases, with 21 bases spanning the gap. DNA of the CDR3: TGTGCCAGCAGCCCGCTCCTACAGGGAACTACGGAAGCTTTCTTT. It specifies CASSPLLQGTTEAFF.

The rearrangement joins TRBV6-1 to TRBJ2-1, with 11 bases identical to TRBD2. The germline V gene encodes CDR1 MNHNS and CDR2 SASEGT. The ends lost 2 bases at V and 6 bases at J; junction bases unmatched: 6. The CDR3 has 16 residues. DNA of the CDR3: TGTGCCAGCAGTGAATTTCCCCTAGCGGGAGGCAATGAGCAGTTCTTC. The encoded protein is CASSEFPLAGGNEQFF.

The rearrangement links TRBV10-3 to TRBJ1-4; 11 bases match TRBD1. The CDR3 is 14 amino acids. After removal of 11 bases from V and 8 bases from J, the junction contained 10 bases not matched to a gene. Per the germline V gene, CDR1 is ENHRY and CDR2 is SYGVKD. The CDR3 region is CAARPGTGGEKLFF. CDR3 in DNA: TGTGCCGCGCGCCCAGGGACAGGGGGAGAAAAACTGTTTTTT.

CDR3 nucleotide sequence: TGTGCCAGCAGCCGAGAACGGTTTAATGAAAAACTGTTTTTT. Protein: CASSRERFNEKLFF. The J gene is TRBJ1-4, the V gene TRBV4-2; D is unclear. Trimming shortened V by 4 bases and J by 4 bases, and 10 bases separated the two germline ends. This CDR3 has 14 residues. The germline V gene has CDR1 LGHNA and CDR2 YNFKEQ.

The chain employs TRBV7-9 and TRBJ1-2; possibly TRBD1 for D (5 bases). V was trimmed by 1 base and J by 8 bases, leaving 14 bases between them. The V gene's germline CDR1 is SEHNR and CDR2 FQNEAQ (reference sequence). CDR3 length: 14 residues. The CDR3 is CASSLVPGFGGYTF. In DNA, the CDR3 is TGTGCCAGCAGCTTAGTCCCAGGGTTTGGGGGCTACACCTTC.

The rearrangement links TRBV6-1 to TRBJ2-7, with 13 bases aligning to TRBD2. The germline V gene encodes CDR1 MNHNS and CDR2 SASEGT. The CDR3 is made up of 17 amino acids. Trimming removed 4 bases from V and 2 bases from J; junction bases left unmatched: 8. The CDR3 coding sequence is TGTGCCAGCAGTGGCCCCCAACTAGCGGGAGGGCCCTACGAGCAGTACTTC. Translated: CASSGPQLAGGPYEQYF.

This clone was found a few times. CDR3 amino acids: CAWSVLAGGPSGANVLTF. Here the CDR3 DNA reads TGTGCCTGGAGTGTACTAGCGGGAGGGCCTTCTGGGGCCAACGTCCTGACTTTC. The rearrangement links TRBV30 to TRBJ2-6; 13 bases are a match to TRBD2. V gave up 0 bases and J gave up 1 base; unmatched junction bases: 3. The length of the CDR3 is 18 residues. Germline CDR1 GTSNPN, CDR2 SVGIG (reference sequence).

The chain uses TRBV6-5 and TRBJ2-7; D unresolved. Germline CDR1 MNHEY, CDR2 SVGAGI. The length of the CDR3 is 13 residues. Trimming took off 4 bases at V and 3 bases at J, with 10 bases between the two ends. CDR3 DNA: TGTGCCAGCAGTTTCAGTGGCCGCTACGAGCAGTACTTC. Protein sequence: CASSFSGRYEQYF.